This entry is about one T cell receptor beta chain. Random hexamers were used to reverse transcribe an amount of about 0.5 to 1 ug RNA. Amplification of TCR beta CDR3 spanned 54 Vbeta and 13 Jbeta via immunoSEQ multiplex PCR. TCRdb used MiXCR to reprocess the immunoSEQ multiplex PCR reads, holding one entry per CDR3 protein. The sample has 140,000 or so distinct CDR3 sequences; 90% to 97% are singletons. CD8+ and CD4+ T cells from blood underwent TCR beta sequencing. This specimen comes from a study of CD8 T cells in Susac syndrome. There are 13 residues in the CDR3. The V end lost 4 bases, the J end lost 5 bases, and 14 bases lay between the germline ends. Germline CDR1 SQVTM, CDR2 ANQGSEA.

The specimen sequenced was CD4+ T cells from PBMCs. The chain links TRBV29-1 to TRBJ1-1; weak D call: TRBD1 (5 bases). The receptor was isolated from a human donor with Susac syndrome. CDR3 sequence: CSVGEGRGTEAFF. The CDR3 nucleotides read TGCAGCGTTGGGGAGGGTCGGGGGACTGAAGCTTTCTTT.